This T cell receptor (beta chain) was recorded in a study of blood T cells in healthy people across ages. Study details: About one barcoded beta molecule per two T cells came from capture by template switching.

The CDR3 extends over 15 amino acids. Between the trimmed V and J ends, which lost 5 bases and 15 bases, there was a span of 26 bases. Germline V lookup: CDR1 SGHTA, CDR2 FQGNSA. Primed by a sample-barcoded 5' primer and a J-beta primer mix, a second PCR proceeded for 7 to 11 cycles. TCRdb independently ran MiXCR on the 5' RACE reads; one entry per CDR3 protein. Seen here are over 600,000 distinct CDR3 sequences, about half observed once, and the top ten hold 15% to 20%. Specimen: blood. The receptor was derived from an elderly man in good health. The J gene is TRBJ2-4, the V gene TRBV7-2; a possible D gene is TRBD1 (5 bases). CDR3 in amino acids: CASSPHGAIEETRYF. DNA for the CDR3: TGTGCCAGCAGCCCACATGGGGCCATTGAAGAGACCCGGTACTTC.